This T cell receptor (beta chain) was identified in a study of blood T cell repertoires in COVID-19. Ten or more counts support this clone. Looked up from germline, CDR1 is SGDLS and CDR2 is YYNGEE. CDR3 length equals 15 residues. The V gene end was trimmed by 3 bases and the J gene end by 15 bases; junction bases not matched to a gene: 15. Original data processing: Counts of nucleated cells, estimated from reference gene primer amplification, were obtained. Sequencing was performed with immunoSEQ multiplex PCR; in TCRdb, only in-frame clones are kept and a portion is missing. That table is the source of V, J and clone size, and D and trimming were worked out from the DNA. The sample lists about 220,000 clones; around 84% were seen once.

The specimen was peripheral blood. The chain couples TRBV9 to TRBJ1-6; 7 nucleotides match TRBD1. The receptor was isolated from a woman aged 55-70 years who had recovered from COVID-19. DNA for the CDR3: TGTGCCAGCAGCGGGAGGACAGGCCTCATCGAGTTCCTCCACTTT. Protein: CASSGRTGLIEFLHF.